The rows below give T cell receptor beta chains drawn from one sample of a study of radiotherapy plus CTLA-4 blockade in lung cancer. Generated by immunoSEQ multiplex PCR, the TCRdb table keeps only in-frame clones and is missing some. The sample lists 85,000 to 120,000 clones; roughly 84% were seen once. Sequences were derived from peripheral blood, sampled from a patient treated with radiotherapy plus ipilimumab. Receptors originate from a human donor with non-small cell lung cancer that progressed on radiotherapy plus ipilimumab. Some clones in this sample may be carry-over from other donors' samples. Both conserved end residues are part of each CDR3. The D gene is left open where the match is weak. Clone size is stated in some rows and not others, as once, few, many or a class when expanded.

D gene: TRBD1; V gene: TRBV5-4; clone size: -; J gene: TRBJ2-1; CDR3 protein: CASTPQGGGYNEQFF; CDR3 DNA: TGTGCCAGCACCCCGCAAGGGGGCGGGTACAATGAGCAGTTCTTC
D gene: TRBD2; V gene: TRBV4-3; clone size: -; J gene: TRBJ2-3; CDR3 protein: CASSQDRSSGLDTQYF; CDR3 DNA: TGCGCCAGCAGCCAAGATAGATCTAGCGGGTTAGATACGCAGTATTTT
D gene: TRBD1; V gene: TRBV7-2; clone size: few; J gene: TRBJ2-7; CDR3 protein: CASSRDRGPYEQYF; CDR3 DNA: TGTGCCAGCAGCCGGGACAGGGGGCCCTACGAGCAGTACTTC
D gene: TRBD1; V gene: TRBV29-1; clone size: -; J gene: TRBJ1-1; CDR3 protein: CSVPGTGEAFF; CDR3 DNA: TGCAGCGTCCCCGGGACAGGGGAAGCTTTCTTT
D gene: TRBD2; V gene: TRBV11-3; clone size: -; J gene: TRBJ2-2; CDR3 protein: CASSTGLAGVGELFF; CDR3 DNA: TGTGCCAGCAGCACAGGACTAGCGGGCGTCGGGGAGCTGTTTTTT
D gene: TRBD2; V gene: TRBV27; clone size: -; J gene: TRBJ2-3; CDR3 protein: CASSWGSGGSPSTDTQYF; CDR3 DNA: TGTGCCAGCAGTTGGGGTAGCGGGGGGTCTCCTAGCACAGATACGCAGTATTTT
D gene: TRBD2; V gene: TRBV7-3; clone size: -; J gene: TRBJ2-5; CDR3 protein: CASRLAGGIQETQYF; CDR3 DNA: TGTGCCAGCAGGCTAGCGGGGGGAATCCAAGAGACCCAGTACTTC
D gene: TRBD1; V gene: TRBV7-8; clone size: -; J gene: TRBJ1-4; CDR3 protein: CASSLRDRGVKLFF; CDR3 DNA: TGTGCCAGCAGCTTAAGGGACAGGGGGGTAAAACTGTTTTTT
D gene: -; V gene: TRBV11-1; clone size: -; J gene: TRBJ2-7; CDR3 protein: CASSQGQQHYEQYF; CDR3 DNA: TGTGCCAGCAGCCAGGGACAACAACACTACGAGCAGTACTTC
D gene: -; V gene: TRBV6-1; clone size: -; J gene: TRBJ1-3; CDR3 protein: CASSEWEGRSGNTIYF; CDR3 DNA: TGTGCCAGCAGTGAATGGGAGGGAAGGTCTGGAAACACCATATATTTT
D gene: -; V gene: TRBV6-1; clone size: -; J gene: TRBJ1-4; CDR3 protein: CASSETFGGRLFF; CDR3 DNA: TGTGCCAGCAGTGAAACATTCGGGGGAAGACTGTTTTTT
D gene: -; V gene: TRBV6-6; clone size: -; J gene: TRBJ2-7; CDR3 protein: CASGPQSLYEQYF; CDR3 DNA: TGTGCCAGCGGCCCCCAGAGTTTGTACGAGCAGTACTTC
D gene: -; V gene: TRBV5-1; clone size: -; J gene: TRBJ2-2; CDR3 protein: CASSYRGLSGNTGELFF; CDR3 DNA: TGCGCCAGCAGCTACCGGGGCCTTTCGGGGAACACCGGGGAGCTGTTTTTT
D gene: -; V gene: TRBV4-2; clone size: -; J gene: TRBJ2-3; CDR3 protein: CASSQTDTQYF; CDR3 DNA: TGTGCCAGCAGCCAGACAGATACGCAGTATTTT
D gene: -; V gene: TRBV7-6; clone size: -; J gene: TRBJ2-3; CDR3 protein: CASSLLGQSTDTQYF; CDR3 DNA: TGTGCCAGCAGCTTATTGGGTCAGAGCACAGATACGCAGTATTTT
D gene: TRBD2; V gene: TRBV5-1; clone size: -; J gene: TRBJ2-3; CDR3 protein: CASSFGERGGSDTQYF; CDR3 DNA: TGCGCCAGCAGCTTTGGCGAGCGGGGGGGTTCAGATACGCAGTATTTT
D gene: -; V gene: TRBV20-1; clone size: -; J gene: TRBJ1-1; CDR3 protein: CSALREEAFF; CDR3 DNA: TGCAGTGCCTTAAGGGAAGAAGCTTTCTTT